This entry describes one T cell receptor beta chain. The record originates from a study of shared T cell receptors in the human thymus. V gave up 0 bases and J gave up 0 bases, with 11 bases separating them. This CDR3 contains 16 residues. Per the germline V gene, CDR1 is SGHDN and CDR2 is FVKESK. Clones were read by immunoSEQ multiplex PCR, and TCRdb kept only the in-frame ones, dropping some. In the table there are 600,000 to 900,000 clones, 70% to 90% of which are singletons. In addition, the sample was reused for a study of human thymus T cells. That paper adds: Healthy Finnish infants undergoing corrective surgery for congenital heart defects were the donors. During corrective heart surgery, resections were taken, and the thymus tissue came from them.

The TCR sequence derives from a girl in the first two years of life with a congenital heart defect. Sequenced: thymocytes. This chain connects TRBV14 to TRBJ1-2, with D hard to call. CDR3 DNA: TGTGCCAGCAGCCAAGAAACCACCGCGTCTAACTATGGCTACACCTTC. Its translation: CASSQETTASNYGYTF.